This T cell receptor beta chain was sequenced in a study of radiation and T cells in renal cell carcinoma. Comments on this clone: The target antigen is unknown.

Using immunoSEQ multiplex PCR, the repertoire was profiled, and TCRdb retains in-frame clones only, with some absent. The top ten hold approximately 7.7% of the sample, which has roughly 3,900 clones, 65% to 80% seen once. As for treatment: treatment-naive control, cytoreductive nephrectomy. Control samples are tumors resected by cytoreductive nephrectomy without prior radiation. Controls included a handful of female and over ten male donors, resected 2011 to 2014. The CDR3 length is 14 residues. The ends lost 4 bases at V and 6 bases at J; junction bases unmatched: 7. The germline gives CDR1 SGHAT, CDR2 FQNNGV. Study findings and constraints: Compared with controls, irradiated tumors had more, larger dominant CDR3 motifs. Compared with controls, irradiated tumors showed greater TCR clonality.

The sequenced sample was tumor tissue, obtained from a patient whose treatment was nephrectomy without radiotherapy. This chain links TRBV11-2 with TRBJ1-1; 8 bases fit TRBD1. The TCR comes from a man in his forties or fifties with renal cell carcinoma. In nucleotides, the CDR3 is TGTGCCAGCAGCTCGGACAGGGTTAAGCCTGAAGCTTTCTTT. This translates into CASSSDRVKPEAFF. The full variable domain, its missing parts supplied by reference TRBV11-2 and TRBJ1-1, is EAGVAQSPRYKIIEKRQSVAFWCNPISGHATLYWYQQILGQGPKLLIQFQNNGVVDDSQLPKDRFSAERLKGVDSTLKIQPAKLEDSAVYLCASSSDRVKPEAFFGQGTRLTVV.